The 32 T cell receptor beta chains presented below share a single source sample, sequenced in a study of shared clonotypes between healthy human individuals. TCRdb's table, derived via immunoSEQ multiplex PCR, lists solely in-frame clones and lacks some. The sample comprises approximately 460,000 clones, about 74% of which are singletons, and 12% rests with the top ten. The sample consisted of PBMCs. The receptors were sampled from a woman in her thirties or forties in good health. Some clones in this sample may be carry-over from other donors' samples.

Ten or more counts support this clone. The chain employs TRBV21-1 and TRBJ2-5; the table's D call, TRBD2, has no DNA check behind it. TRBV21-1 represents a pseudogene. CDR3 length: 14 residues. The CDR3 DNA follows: TGTGCCAGCAGCTGCGGGGGGCCCCAAGAGACCCAGTACTTC. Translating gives CASSCGGPQETQYF.

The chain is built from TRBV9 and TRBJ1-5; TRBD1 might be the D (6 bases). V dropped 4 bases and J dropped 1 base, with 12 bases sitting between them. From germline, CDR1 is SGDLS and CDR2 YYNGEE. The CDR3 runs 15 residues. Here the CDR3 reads CASSTTGSSNQPQHF. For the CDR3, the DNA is TGTGCCAGCAGCACCACAGGGTCCAGCAATCAGCCCCAGCATTTT.

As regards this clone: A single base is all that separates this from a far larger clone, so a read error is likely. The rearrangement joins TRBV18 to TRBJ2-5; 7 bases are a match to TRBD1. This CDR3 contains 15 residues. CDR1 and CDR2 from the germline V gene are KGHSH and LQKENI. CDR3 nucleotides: TGTGCCAACTCACCGTCCGGGACAGCTAAAGAGACCCAGTACTTC. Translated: CANSPSGTAKETQYF.

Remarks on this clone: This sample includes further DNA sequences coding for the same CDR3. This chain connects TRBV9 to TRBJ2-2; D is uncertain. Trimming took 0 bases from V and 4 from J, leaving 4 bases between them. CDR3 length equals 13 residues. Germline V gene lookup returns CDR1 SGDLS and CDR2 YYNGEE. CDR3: CASSVGGTGELFF. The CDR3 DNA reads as TGTGCCAGCAGCGTAGGGGGCACCGGGGAGCTGTTTTTT. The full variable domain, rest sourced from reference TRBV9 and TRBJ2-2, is DSGVTQTPKHLITATGQRVTLRCSPRSGDLSVYWYQQSLDQGLQFLIQYYNGEERAKGNILERFSAQQFPDLHSELNLSSLELGDSALYFCASSVGGTGELFFGEGSRLTVL.

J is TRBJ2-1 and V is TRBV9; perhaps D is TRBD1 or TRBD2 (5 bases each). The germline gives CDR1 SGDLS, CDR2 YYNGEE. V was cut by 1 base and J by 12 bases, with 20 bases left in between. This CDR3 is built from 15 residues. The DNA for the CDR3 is TGTGCCAGCAGCGTATACGGGACCGCCGGGACCAGGCAGTTCTTC. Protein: CASSVYGTAGTRQFF.

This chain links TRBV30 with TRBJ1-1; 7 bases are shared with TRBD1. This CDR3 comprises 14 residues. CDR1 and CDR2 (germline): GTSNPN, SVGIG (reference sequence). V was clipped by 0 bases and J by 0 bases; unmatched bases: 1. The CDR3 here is CAWSVDRVNTEAFF. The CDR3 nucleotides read TGTGCCTGGAGTGTAGACAGGGTGAACACTGAAGCTTTCTTT. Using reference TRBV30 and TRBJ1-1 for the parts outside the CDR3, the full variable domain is SQTIHQWPATLVQPVGSPLSLECTVEGTSNPNLYWYRQAAGRGLQLLFYSVGIGQISSEVPQNLSASRPQDRQFILSSKKLLLSDSGFYLCAWSVDRVNTEAFFGQGTRLTVV.

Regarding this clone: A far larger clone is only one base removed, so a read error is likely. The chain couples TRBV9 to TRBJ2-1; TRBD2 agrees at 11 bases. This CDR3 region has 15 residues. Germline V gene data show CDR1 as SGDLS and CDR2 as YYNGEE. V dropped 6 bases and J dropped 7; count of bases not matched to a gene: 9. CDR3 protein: CASNPRLAGLNEQFF. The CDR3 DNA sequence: TGTGCCAGCAACCCCCGACTAGCGGGACTGAATGAGCAGTTCTTC.

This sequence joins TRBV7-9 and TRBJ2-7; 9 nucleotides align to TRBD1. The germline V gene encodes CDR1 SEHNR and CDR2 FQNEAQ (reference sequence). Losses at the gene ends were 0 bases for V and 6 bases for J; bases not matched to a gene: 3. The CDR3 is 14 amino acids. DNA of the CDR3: TGTGCCAGCAGCTTAGCGGGACAGGGAGGCGAGCAGTACTTC. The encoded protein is CASSLAGQGGEQYF.

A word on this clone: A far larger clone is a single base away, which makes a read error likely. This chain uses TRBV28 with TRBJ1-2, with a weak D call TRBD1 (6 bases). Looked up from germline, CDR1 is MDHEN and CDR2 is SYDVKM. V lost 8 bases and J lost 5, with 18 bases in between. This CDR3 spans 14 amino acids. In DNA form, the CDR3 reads TGTGCCAGCGGTTCAACTGACAGGAATTATGGCTACACCTTC. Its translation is CASGSTDRNYGYTF.

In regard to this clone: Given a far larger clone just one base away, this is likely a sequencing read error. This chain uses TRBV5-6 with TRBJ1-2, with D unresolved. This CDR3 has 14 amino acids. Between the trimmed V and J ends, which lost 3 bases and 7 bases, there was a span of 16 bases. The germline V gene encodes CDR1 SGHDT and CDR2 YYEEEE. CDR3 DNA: TGTGCCAGCAGCTCGGGCCCGGGTTGGAGTGGCTACACCTTC. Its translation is CASSSGPGWSGYTF. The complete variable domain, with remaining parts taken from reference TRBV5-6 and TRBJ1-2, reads DAGVTQSPTHLIKTRGQQVTLRCSPKSGHDTVSWYQQALGQGPQFIFQYYEEEERQRGNFPDRFSGHQFPNYSSELNVNALLLGDSALYLCASSSGPGWSGYTFGSGTRLTVV.

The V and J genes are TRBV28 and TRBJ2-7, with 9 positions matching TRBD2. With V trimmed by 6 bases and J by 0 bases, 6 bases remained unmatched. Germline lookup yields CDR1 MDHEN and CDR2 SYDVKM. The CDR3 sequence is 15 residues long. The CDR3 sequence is CASRRGGSRSYEQYF. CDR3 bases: TGTGCCAGCAGGCGGGGGGGTTCCCGCTCCTACGAGCAGTACTTC.

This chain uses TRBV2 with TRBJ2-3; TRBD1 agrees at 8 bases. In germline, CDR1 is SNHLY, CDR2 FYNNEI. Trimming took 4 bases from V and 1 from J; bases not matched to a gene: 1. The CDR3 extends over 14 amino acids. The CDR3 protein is CASSVQGGTDTQYF. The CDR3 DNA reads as TGTGCCAGCAGTGTACAGGGGGGCACAGATACGCAGTATTTT.

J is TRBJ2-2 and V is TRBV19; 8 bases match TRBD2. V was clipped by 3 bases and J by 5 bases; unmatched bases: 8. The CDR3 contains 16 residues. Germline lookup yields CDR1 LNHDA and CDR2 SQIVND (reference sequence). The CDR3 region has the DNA TGTGCCAGTAGTATTAAAGCGGGAGCGGGGACCGGGGAGCTGTTTTTT. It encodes CASSIKAGAGTGELFF.

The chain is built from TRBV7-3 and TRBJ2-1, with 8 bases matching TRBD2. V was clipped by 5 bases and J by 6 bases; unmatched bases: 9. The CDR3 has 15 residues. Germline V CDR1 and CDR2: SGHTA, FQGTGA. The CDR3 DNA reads TGTGCCAGCAGCCAGAGCGGGAGTACAACCAATGAGCAGTTCTTC. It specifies CASSQSGSTTNEQFF.

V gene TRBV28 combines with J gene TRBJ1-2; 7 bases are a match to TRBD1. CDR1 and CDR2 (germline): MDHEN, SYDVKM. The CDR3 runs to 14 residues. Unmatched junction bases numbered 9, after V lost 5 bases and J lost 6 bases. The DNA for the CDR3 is TGTGCCAGCAGTCTACAGGGGCGTCCGCATGGCTACACCTTC. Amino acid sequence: CASSLQGRPHGYTF.

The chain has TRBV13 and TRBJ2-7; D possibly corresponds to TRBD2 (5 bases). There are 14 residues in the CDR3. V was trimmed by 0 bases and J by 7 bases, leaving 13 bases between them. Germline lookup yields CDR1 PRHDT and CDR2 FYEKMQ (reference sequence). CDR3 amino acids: CASSLGHLPGEQYF. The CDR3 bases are TGTGCCAGCAGCTTAGGCCATCTACCGGGGGAGCAGTACTTC.

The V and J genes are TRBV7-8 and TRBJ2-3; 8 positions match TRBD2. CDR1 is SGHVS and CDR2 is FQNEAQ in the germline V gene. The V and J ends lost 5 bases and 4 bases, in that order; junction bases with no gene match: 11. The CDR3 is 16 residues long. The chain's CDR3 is CASSPSPGTRADTQYF. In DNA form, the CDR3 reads TGTGCCAGCAGCCCAAGTCCCGGGACTAGAGCAGATACGCAGTATTTT. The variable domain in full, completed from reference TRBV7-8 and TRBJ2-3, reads GAGVSQSPRYKVAKRGQDVALRCDPISGHVSLFWYQQALGQGPEFLTYFQNEAQLDKSGLPSDRFFAERPEGSVSTLKIQRTQQEDSAVYLCASSPSPGTRADTQYFGPGTRLTVL.

The CDR3 sequence is CASSEAGGGGANVLTF. DNA of the CDR3: TGTGCCAGCAGTGAAGCGGGAGGCGGGGGGGCCAACGTCCTGACTTTC. The chain recombines TRBV6-4 with TRBJ2-6, with TRBD2 matching over 9 bases. V dropped 3 bases and J dropped 4; count of bases not matched to a gene: 4. CDR1 is MRHNA, CDR2 SNTAGT, per germline. There are 16 residues in the CDR3.

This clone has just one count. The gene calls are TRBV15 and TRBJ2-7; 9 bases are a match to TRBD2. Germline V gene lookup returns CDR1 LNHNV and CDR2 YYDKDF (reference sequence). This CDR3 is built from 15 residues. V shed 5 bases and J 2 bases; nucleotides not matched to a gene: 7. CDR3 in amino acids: CATSPTTSGPYEQYF. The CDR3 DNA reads TGTGCCACCAGCCCTACGACTAGCGGACCCTACGAGCAGTACTTC.

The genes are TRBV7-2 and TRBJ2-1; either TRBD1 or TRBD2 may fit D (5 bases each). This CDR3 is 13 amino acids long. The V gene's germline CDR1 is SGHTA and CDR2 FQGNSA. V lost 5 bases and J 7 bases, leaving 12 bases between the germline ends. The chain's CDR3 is CASSPGRLNEQFF. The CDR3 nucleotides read TGTGCCAGCAGCCCGGGACGCTTGAATGAGCAGTTCTTC.

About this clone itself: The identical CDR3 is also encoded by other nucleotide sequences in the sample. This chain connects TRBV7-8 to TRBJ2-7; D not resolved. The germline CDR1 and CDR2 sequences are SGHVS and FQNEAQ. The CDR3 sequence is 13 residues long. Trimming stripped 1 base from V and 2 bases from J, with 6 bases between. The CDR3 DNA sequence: TGTGCCAGCAGCTTAGACAGAGCCTACGAGCAGTACTTC. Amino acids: CASSLDRAYEQYF.

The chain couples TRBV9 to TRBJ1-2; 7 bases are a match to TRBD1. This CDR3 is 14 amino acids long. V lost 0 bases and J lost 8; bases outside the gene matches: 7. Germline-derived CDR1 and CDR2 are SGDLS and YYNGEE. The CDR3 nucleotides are TGTGCCAGCAGCGTAGGACAGGGCCTCGGGGGCTACACCTTC. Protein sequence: CASSVGQGLGGYTF.

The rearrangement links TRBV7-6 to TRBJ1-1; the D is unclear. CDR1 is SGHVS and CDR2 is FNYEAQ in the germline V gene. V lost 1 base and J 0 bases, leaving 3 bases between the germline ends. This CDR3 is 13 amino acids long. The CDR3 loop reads CASSLDMNTEAFF. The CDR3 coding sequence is TGTGCCAGCAGCTTAGACATGAACACTGAAGCTTTCTTT.

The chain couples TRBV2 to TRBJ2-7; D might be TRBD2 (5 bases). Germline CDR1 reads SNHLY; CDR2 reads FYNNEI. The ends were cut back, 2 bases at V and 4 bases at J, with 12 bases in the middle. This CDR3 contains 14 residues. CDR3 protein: CASSEFVGKYEQYF. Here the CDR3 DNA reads TGTGCCAGCAGTGAATTCGTCGGGAAATACGAGCAGTACTTC.

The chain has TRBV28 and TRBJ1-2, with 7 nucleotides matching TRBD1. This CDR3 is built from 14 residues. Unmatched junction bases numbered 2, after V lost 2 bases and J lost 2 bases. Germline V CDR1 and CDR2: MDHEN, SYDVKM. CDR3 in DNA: TGTGCCAGCAGTTTACAGACAGGGAACTATGGCTACACCTTC. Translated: CASSLQTGNYGYTF.

This CDR3 reads CASSTSEVYEQYF. CDR3 DNA: TGTGCCAGCAGTACTAGCGAGGTCTACGAGCAGTACTTC. V is TRBV6-1 and J is TRBJ2-7; 7 bases fit TRBD2. J was trimmed by 3 bases and V by 5 bases; bases with no gene match: 4. There are 13 residues in the CDR3. Germline V CDR1 and CDR2: MNHNS, SASEGT.

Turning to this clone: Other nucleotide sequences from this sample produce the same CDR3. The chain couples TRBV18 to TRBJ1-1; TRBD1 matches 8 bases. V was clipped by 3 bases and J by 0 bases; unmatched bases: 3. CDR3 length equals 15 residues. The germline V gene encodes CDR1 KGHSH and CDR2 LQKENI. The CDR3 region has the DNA TGTGCCAGCTCACCCCGGACAGGGATGAACACTGAAGCTTTCTTT. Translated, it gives CASSPRTGMNTEAFF.

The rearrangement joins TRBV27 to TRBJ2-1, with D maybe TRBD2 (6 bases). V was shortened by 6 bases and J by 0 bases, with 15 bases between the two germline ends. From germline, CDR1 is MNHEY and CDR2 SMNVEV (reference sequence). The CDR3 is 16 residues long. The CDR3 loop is CASSTQPGLSYNEQFF. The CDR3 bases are TGTGCCAGCAGCACTCAACCGGGACTCTCCTACAATGAGCAGTTCTTC.

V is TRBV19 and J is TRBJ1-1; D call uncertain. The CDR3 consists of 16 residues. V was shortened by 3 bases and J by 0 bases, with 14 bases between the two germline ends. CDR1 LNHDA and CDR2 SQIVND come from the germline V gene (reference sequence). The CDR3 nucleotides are TGTGCCAGTAGTATCGCCGGGTTTAACATGAACACTGAAGCTTTCTTT. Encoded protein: CASSIAGFNMNTEAFF.

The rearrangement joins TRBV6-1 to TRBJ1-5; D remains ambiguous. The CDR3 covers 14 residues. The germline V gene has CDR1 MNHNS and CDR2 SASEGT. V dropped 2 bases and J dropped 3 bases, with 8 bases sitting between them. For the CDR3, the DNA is TGTGCCAGCAGTGAATTGGGCCACAATCAGCCCCAGCATTTT. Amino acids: CASSELGHNQPQHF.

CDR3 DNA sequence: TGCGCCAGCAGCCAACGACAGATGCAGCCCCAGCATTTT. Encoded protein: CASSQRQMQPQHF. The V and J genes are TRBV4-3 and TRBJ1-5, with a tentative D call TRBD1 (5 bases). The germline CDR1 and CDR2 sequences are LGHNA and YSLEER. Trimming took 2 bases from V and 7 from J, leaving 9 bases between them. This CDR3 has 13 amino acids.

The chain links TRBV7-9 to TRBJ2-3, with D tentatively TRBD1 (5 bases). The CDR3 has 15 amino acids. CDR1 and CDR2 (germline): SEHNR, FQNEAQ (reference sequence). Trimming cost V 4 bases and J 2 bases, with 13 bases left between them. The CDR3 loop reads CASSSGSAYTDTQYF. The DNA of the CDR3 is TGTGCCAGCAGCTCAGGGTCTGCTTACACAGATACGCAGTATTTT.